This T cell receptor beta chain was profiled in a study of T cell responses to AZD1222 COVID-19 vaccine. In germline, CDR1 is MNHEY, CDR2 SVGAGI. Trimming took off 0 bases at V and 0 bases at J, with 6 bases between the two ends. The CDR3 totals 15 residues. TCRdb's table, derived via immunoSEQ multiplex PCR, lists solely in-frame clones and lacks some. The sample lists about 120,000 clones, approximately 83% occurring once. The chain combines TRBV6-5 with TRBJ1-5; D not resolved. This clonotype originated in an adult in good health. The sample was peripheral blood, taken on day 0 of AZD1222 vaccination. The CDR3 DNA reads TGTGCCAGCAGTTACTCGGTGTATAGCAATCAGCCCCAGCATTTT. Translated, it gives CASSYSVYSNQPQHF.